The source of this T cell receptor (beta chain) is a study of shared clonotypes between healthy human individuals. As for the study in general: A couple of women and three men aged 18 to 49 made up the donors. Overall study results and limits: Larger estimated richness was generally seen in naive subsets than in memory subsets.

The germline V gene encodes CDR1 SGHDN and CDR2 FVKESK. With 4 bases clipped from V and 8 bases from J, the junction kept 9 bases outside the gene matches. The CDR3 is 16 amino acids. Points on this clone: No antigen is known for it.

In the authors' workflow: Sequence data from immunoSEQ were junction-only and lacked quality scores; consequently, filtering differed. Assay used: immunoSEQ multiplex PCR; TCRdb lists only in-frame clones, some missing. V and J calls and clone size are as listed in that table; D and trimming were resolved from the DNA. The top ten hold around 0.47% of the sample, which has roughly 1,500,000 clones, 95% to 99% seen once. The TCR sequence derives from a man younger than 40 in good health. The rearrangement uses TRBV14 and TRBJ2-1, with 12 positions matching TRBD2. Sequenced sample: naive CD4+ T cells sorted from blood. Subset described: CD45RA+ positively selected. CDR3 coding DNA: TGTGCCAGCAGCCTAGCAGCTAGCGGGAGGGCGTATGAGCAGTTCTTC. Translating gives CASSLAASGRAYEQFF.